This TCR beta chain comes out of a study of OX40 agonist ivuxolimab in advanced cancers. General study results and limits: What antigens the expanded peripheral T cells recognized was never established.

After removal of 1 base from V and 5 bases from J, the junction contained 5 bases not matched to a gene. There are 15 residues in the CDR3. Germline CDR1 SGHDN, CDR2 FVKESK. If patients had autoimmune disease history or systemic immunosuppression, they were excluded. Measured with immunoSEQ multiplex PCR; TCRdb has only the in-frame clones, and not every one. Counted here are about 110,000 clones, less than 95% occurring once; the ten biggest clones make up approximately 0.52%. Details on this clone: Its antigen is as yet unknown.

The chain combines TRBV14 with TRBJ2-5, with 9 bases lining up with TRBD1. This TCR came from an adult with an advanced solid tumor such as melanoma, head and neck, liver or kidney cancer. The specimen comprised CD4+ or CD8+ T cells sorted from blood, sampled in a trial of the OX40 agonist ivuxolimab. CDR3 nucleotide sequence: TGTGCCAGCAGCCAAGTACAGGGGGCTTGGGAGACCCAGTACTTC. Its protein is CASSQVQGAWETQYF.